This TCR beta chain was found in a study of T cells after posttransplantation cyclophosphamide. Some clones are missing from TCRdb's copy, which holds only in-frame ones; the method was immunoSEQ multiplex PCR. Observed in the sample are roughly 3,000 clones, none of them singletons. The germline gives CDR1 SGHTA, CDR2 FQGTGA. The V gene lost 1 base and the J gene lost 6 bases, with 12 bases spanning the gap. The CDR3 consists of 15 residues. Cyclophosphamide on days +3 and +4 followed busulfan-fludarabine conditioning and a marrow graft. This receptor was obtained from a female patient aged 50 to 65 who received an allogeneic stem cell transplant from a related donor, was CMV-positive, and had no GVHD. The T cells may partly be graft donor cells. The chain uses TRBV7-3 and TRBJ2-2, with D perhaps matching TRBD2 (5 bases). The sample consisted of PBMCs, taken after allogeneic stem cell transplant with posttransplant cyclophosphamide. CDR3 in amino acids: CASSLISERPGELFF. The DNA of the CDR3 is TGTGCCAGCAGCTTAATTAGCGAAAGACCCGGGGAGCTGTTTTTT. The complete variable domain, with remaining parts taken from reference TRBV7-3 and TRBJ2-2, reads GAGVSQTPSNKVTEKGKYVELRCDPISGHTALYWYRQSLGQGPEFLIYFQGTGAADDSGLPNDRFFAVRPEGSVSTLKIQRTERGDSAVYLCASSLISERPGELFFGEGSRLTVL.